The 19 T cell receptor beta chains below were found in one sample sequenced in a study of cytomegalovirus exposure and HLA in healthy donors. The study ran its PCR with 60 Vbeta and 13 Jbeta primers. The assay was immunoSEQ multiplex PCR, and TCRdb's table has in-frame clones only and misses some. This repertoire shows 110,000 or so clones, around 68% found once; its top ten account for 11%. What was sequenced was PBMCs. The receptors originated from a woman aged 45-60 years in good health and CMV-seropositive.

The rearrangement uses TRBV9 and TRBJ2-1; D remains ambiguous. Trimming left V 4 bases short and J 9 bases short, with 11 bases between. Looked up from germline, CDR1 is SGDLS and CDR2 is YYNGEE. The CDR3 has 12 residues. This chain's CDR3 is CASSQRHGEQFF. Written as DNA, the CDR3 is TGTGCCAGCAGCCAACGACACGGTGAGCAGTTCTTC.

The chain combines TRBV6-6 with TRBJ1-4; D remains ambiguous. V lost 5 bases and J 1 base, leaving 11 bases between the germline ends. CDR1 and CDR2 (germline): MNHNY, SVGAGI (reference sequence). This CDR3 is built from 15 residues. CDR3 coding DNA: TGTGCCAGCAGTGGACTGCTTCAAACTAATGAAAAACTGTTTTTT. It translates to CASSGLLQTNEKLFF.

The rearrangement uses TRBV30 and TRBJ2-1; D is uncertain. The V end was cut by 2 bases, the J end by 10 bases, with 9 bases between. Per the germline V gene, CDR1 is GTSNPN and CDR2 is SVGIG (reference sequence). This CDR3 has 11 residues. The CDR3 protein is CAWSRDTEQFF. The CDR3 DNA follows: TGTGCCTGGAGTAGAGACACAGAGCAGTTCTTC.

This clone was recorded a few times. The CDR3 loop reads CASRGRVFSSGANVLTF. The CDR3 nucleotides read TGTGCCAGCAGGGGGAGGGTGTTTTCCTCTGGGGCCAACGTCCTGACTTTC. The rearrangement links TRBV2 to TRBJ2-6; 7 bases map to TRBD2. This CDR3 contains 17 residues. The germline V gene encodes CDR1 SNHLY and CDR2 FYNNEI. With 6 bases clipped from V and 0 bases from J, the junction kept 8 bases outside the gene matches.

The V and J genes are TRBV11-3 and TRBJ2-5; D is undetermined. Looked up from germline, CDR1 is SGHNT and CDR2 is YENEEA. The CDR3 has 13 amino acids. The germline V and J ends were trimmed by 3 bases and 1 base, with 6 bases remaining between them. The CDR3 reads CASSFHTQETQYF. The CDR3 DNA follows: TGTGCCAGCAGCTTCCACACCCAAGAGACCCAGTACTTC.

This clone is a singleton in its sample. In nucleotides, the CDR3 is TGTGCCACCAGCAGGAGACAGCTCACAATGGGCCCACCATACGAGCAGTACTTC. This encodes CATSRRQLTMGPPYEQYF. The rearrangement uses TRBV15 and TRBJ2-7; maybe TRBD1 (5 bases). The CDR3 runs to 18 residues. Germline V CDR1 and CDR2: LNHNV, YYDKDF (reference sequence). The V gene lost 3 bases and the J gene lost 4 bases, with 25 bases spanning the gap.

V usage is TRBV7-2 and J usage is TRBJ1-1; 7 nucleotides align to TRBD1. The CDR3 covers 13 residues. Germline V gene data show CDR1 as SGHTA and CDR2 as FQGNSA. Trimming cost V 5 bases and J 6 bases; bases outside gene matches: 6. The CDR3 reads CASSPTDRPEAFF. The CDR3, as DNA: TGTGCCAGCAGCCCGACGGACAGGCCTGAAGCTTTCTTT.

This clone has more than one count but fewer than ten. CDR3 coding DNA: TGTGCCAGCAGCTTATATTATGGCTACACCTTC. Translation: CASSLYYGYTF. The gene calls are TRBV7-2 and TRBJ1-2; D unresolved. This CDR3 is built from 11 residues. V lost 2 bases to trimming and J lost 5 bases, with 3 bases between them. CDR1 is SGHTA and CDR2 is FQGNSA in the germline V gene.

The CDR3 DNA is TGCGCCAGCAGCCAAGAATTCGGCAATCAGCCCCAGCATTTT. This translates into CASSQEFGNQPQHF. This chain connects TRBV4-3 to TRBJ1-5, with D hard to call. The CDR3 runs to 14 residues. Germline values: CDR1 LGHNA, CDR2 YSLEER. The V and J ends lost 0 bases and 2 bases respectively, with 5 bases between them.

The V call is TRBV6-5, the J call TRBJ2-7; the D gene is possibly TRBD2 (7 bases). The CDR3 loop spans 15 amino acids. The germline V gene encodes CDR1 MNHEY and CDR2 SVGAGI. With 6 bases removed from V and 3 bases from J, the gap between germline ends came to 18 bases. The DNA of the CDR3 is TGTGCCAGCAGGAAAGGGGGGGGGCCGGGCTACGAGCAGTACTTC. Encoded protein: CASRKGGGPGYEQYF.

The chain has TRBV9 and TRBJ1-4; D may be TRBD1 (5 bases). This CDR3 spans 14 amino acids. Germline V gene sequence: CDR1 SGDLS, CDR2 YYNGEE. The V gene lost 2 bases and the J gene lost 5 bases, with 10 bases spanning the gap. CDR3 DNA sequence: TGTGCCAGCAGCGTGACAGCCTTGAATGAAAAACTGTTTTTT. Translation: CASSVTALNEKLFF.

J is TRBJ2-1 and V is TRBV20-1, with a weak D call TRBD1 (6 bases). V lost 5 bases to trimming and J lost 7 bases, with 9 bases between them. The CDR3 is 11 amino acids. Germline values: CDR1 DFQATT, CDR2 SNEGSKA (reference sequence). CDR3 DNA sequence: TGCAGTGCTCCAGGGGATAATGAGCAGTTCTTC. This gives the protein CSAPGDNEQFF.

The J gene is TRBJ2-5, the V gene TRBV6-1; D is possibly TRBD1 (6 bases). The CDR3 runs 14 residues. The V and J ends lost 3 bases and 1 base respectively, with 9 bases between them. Per the germline V gene, CDR1 is MNHNS and CDR2 is SASEGT. The CDR3 region is CASSEQGSQETQYF. The CDR3 DNA reads as TGTGCCAGCAGTGAGCAGGGGTCCCAAGAGACCCAGTACTTC.

This chain links TRBV7-9 with TRBJ1-1; D not resolved. Trimming shortened V by 5 bases and J by 0 bases, and 10 bases separated the two germline ends. CDR1 is SEHNR and CDR2 is FQNEAQ in the germline V gene (reference sequence). The CDR3 covers 14 residues. The CDR3 DNA reads TGTGCCAGCAGCCCGACACCGATGAACACTGAAGCTTTCTTT. This sequence encodes CASSPTPMNTEAFF.

V and J are TRBV30 and TRBJ1-3; the match to TRBD1 covers 8 bases. Germline CDR1 and CDR2: GTSNPN and SVGIG (reference sequence). With 5 bases clipped from V and 6 bases from J, the junction kept 6 bases outside the gene matches. This CDR3 is 13 amino acids long. The CDR3 loop reads CAWDRGLENTIYF. CDR3 DNA: TGTGCCTGGGACAGGGGATTGGAAAACACCATATATTTT.

The V call is TRBV27, the J call TRBJ2-1, with TRBD2 as a possible D gene (5 bases). From germline, CDR1 is MNHEY and CDR2 SMNVEV (reference sequence). Trimming pared 6 bases from V and 7 bases from J, leaving 10 bases between. This CDR3 comprises 12 residues. The CDR3 bases are TGTGCCAGCAGCGGGAATTCGAATGAGCAGTTCTTC. Translation gives CASSGNSNEQFF.

The chain employs TRBV7-2 and TRBJ2-5; tentatively, D is TRBD1 (6 bases). The CDR3 totals 14 residues. The V end lost 1 base, the J end lost 2 bases, and 8 bases lay between the germline ends. Germline assignment: CDR1 SGHTA and CDR2 FQGNSA. The CDR3 bases are TGTGCCAGCAGCTTAGAGGGGGATCAAGAGACCCAGTACTTC. Translating it yields CASSLEGDQETQYF. Supplemented by reference TRBV7-2 and TRBJ2-5, the full variable domain reads GAGVSQSPSNKVTEKGKDVELRCDPISGHTALYWYRQSLGQGLEFLIYFQGNSAPDKSGLPSDRFSAERTGGSVSTLTIQRTQQEDSAVYLCASSLEGDQETQYFGPGTRLLVL.

V gene TRBV4-3 combines with J gene TRBJ1-2; 10 bases fit TRBD1. The CDR3 length is 15 residues. With 4 bases clipped from V and 4 bases from J, the junction kept 6 bases outside the gene matches. CDR1 is LGHNA, CDR2 YSLEER, per germline. CDR3 amino acids: CASSRDRQGAYGYTF. DNA for the CDR3: TGCGCCAGCAGCCGAGATCGACAGGGGGCCTATGGCTACACCTTC.

The sample holds a few counts of this clone. The chain joins TRBV5-4 to TRBJ2-6; 10 bases align to TRBD1. There are 14 residues in the CDR3. V gave up 4 bases and J gave up 9 bases; unmatched junction bases: 4. Germline values: CDR1 SGHNT, CDR2 YYREEE (reference sequence). The CDR3 nucleotides read TGTGCCAGCAGCCGGGACAGGGGAGACAACGTCCTGACTTTC. It specifies CASSRDRGDNVLTF.